This T cell receptor beta chain was documented in a study of neoadjuvant anti-PD-1 for oral cavity cancer. In the study overall: Non-progressing patients received a fourth nivolumab dose near day 43, then surgery on days 50-56. Broader study findings: With a few patients per group, TCR findings need larger cohorts.

Analysis of PBMCs was direct, with no culture step. Turning to this clone: Its antigen is not identified.

Using immunoSEQ multiplex PCR, the repertoire was profiled, and TCRdb retains in-frame clones only, with some absent. The repertoire holds 80,000 to 95,000 clones, with under 85% as singletons. The V end lost 4 bases, the J end lost 3 bases, and 22 bases lay between the germline ends. CDR3 length: 18 residues. Germline loops: CDR1 SGHTA, CDR2 FQGNSA. The sequence came from a person aged 40 to 85 with oral cavity squamous cell carcinoma. The sample consisted of PBMCs, taken before nivolumab (anti-PD-1) treatment. This rearrangement joins TRBV7-2 to TRBJ1-3; weak D call: TRBD1 (5 bases). CDR3 in amino acids: CASSSPSSGAGSGNTIYF. CDR3 DNA: TGTGCCAGCAGCTCCCCCTCCTCTGGGGCAGGCAGTGGAAACACCATATATTTT.